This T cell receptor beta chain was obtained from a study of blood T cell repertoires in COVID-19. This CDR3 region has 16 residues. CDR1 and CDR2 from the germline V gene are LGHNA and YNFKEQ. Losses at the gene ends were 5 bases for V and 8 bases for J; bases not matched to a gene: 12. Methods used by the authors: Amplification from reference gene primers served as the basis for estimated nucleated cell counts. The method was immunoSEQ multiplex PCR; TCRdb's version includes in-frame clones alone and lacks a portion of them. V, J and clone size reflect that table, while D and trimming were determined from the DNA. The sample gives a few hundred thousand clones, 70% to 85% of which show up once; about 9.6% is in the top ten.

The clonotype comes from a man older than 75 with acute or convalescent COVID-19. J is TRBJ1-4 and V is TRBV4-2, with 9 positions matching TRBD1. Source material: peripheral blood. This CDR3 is CASSAEGQGHNEKLFF. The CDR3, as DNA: TGTGCCAGCAGCGCAGAGGGACAGGGTCATAACGAAAAACTGTTTTTT.